This T cell receptor beta chain was documented in a study of shared clonotypes between healthy human individuals. Sequenced by immunoSEQ multiplex PCR; TCRdb stores in-frame clones only, minus some. This sample carries over 400,000 clones, approximately 94% of them seen once, and the ten largest clones take about 0.059%. Healthy HIV-negative adults with no recent acute infections or vaccinations were recruited as donors. The V and J ends lost 11 bases and 0 bases respectively, with 17 bases between them. This CDR3 has 14 residues. Germline V gives CDR1 LNHDA, CDR2 SQIVND (reference sequence). The TCR sequence derives from a woman aged 25 to 45 in good health. V and J are TRBV19 and TRBJ2-7; D is perhaps TRBD2 (5 bases). What was sequenced was naive CD4+ T cells sorted from blood. Subset given: CD45RA+ positively selected. For the CDR3, the DNA is TGTGCCCGCCCCCCCAGCGGAATCTCCTACGAGCAGTACTTC. Its translation: CARPPSGISYEQYF.